Following are 22 T cell receptor beta chains from one sample sequenced in a study of cytotoxic CD8 clonotypes in ibrutinib-treated CLL. Clones were read by immunoSEQ multiplex PCR, and TCRdb kept only the in-frame ones, dropping some. This repertoire shows about 310,000 clones, around four fifths found once; its top ten account for 6.5% to 8.5%. Here the sequenced sample was PBMCs, taken before ibrutinib treatment. Receptor source: a human donor with chronic lymphocytic leukemia.

The J gene is TRBJ1-4, the V gene TRBV10-1; D not resolved. This CDR3 region has 16 residues. Looked up from germline, CDR1 is WNHNN and CDR2 is SYGVQD (reference sequence). The V and J ends lost 3 bases and 10 bases respectively, with 21 bases between them. In DNA, the CDR3 is TGCGCCAGCAGTGAACTGGGTGCCCGTGGAGTGGGAAAACTGTTTTTT. This gives the protein CASSELGARGVGKLFF.

The rearrangement links TRBV5-1 to TRBJ1-2; D is unclear. The germline V gene has CDR1 SGHRS and CDR2 YFSETQ. This CDR3 comprises 15 residues. Trimming took off 0 bases at V and 3 bases at J, with 12 bases between the two ends. Here the CDR3 reads CASSLARGSDYGYTF. The CDR3 region has the DNA TGCGCCAGCAGCTTGGCTCGGGGAAGCGACTATGGCTACACCTTC.

V gene TRBV15 combines with J gene TRBJ2-7, with D unresolved. This CDR3 is built from 12 residues. Per the germline V gene, CDR1 is LNHNV and CDR2 is YYDKDF (reference sequence). Trimming removed 3 bases at V and 0 bases at J, with 3 bases between. The DNA of the CDR3 is TGTGCCACCAGCAGTCACTCCTACGAGCAGTACTTC. Translating gives CATSSHSYEQYF. The variable domain in full, with the rest retrieved from reference TRBV15 and TRBJ2-7, is DAMVIQNPRYQVTQFGKPVTLSCSQTLNHNVMYWYQQKSSQAPKLLFHYYDKDFNNEADTPDNFQSRRPNTSFCFLDIRSPGLGDTAMYLCATSSHSYEQYFGPGTRLTVT.

Of note for this clone: The sample has other DNA sequences that encode this CDR3 too. The rearrangement links TRBV25-1 to TRBJ2-1, with a weak D call TRBD2 (6 bases). V lost 1 base and J 8 bases, leaving 18 bases between the germline ends. CDR3 size: 16 residues. Germline assignment: CDR1 MGHDK and CDR2 SYGVNS. The CDR3: CASSEFGLGRPDEQFF. The CDR3 DNA follows: TGTGCCAGCAGTGAATTCGGACTGGGGAGGCCCGATGAGCAGTTCTTC.

In this sample, this clone turned up a few times. This chain uses TRBV7-2 with TRBJ2-7, with 7 nucleotides matching TRBD2. CDR1 is SGHTA, CDR2 FQGNSA, per germline. V was pared by 5 bases and J by 4 bases, with 11 bases of the junction left unmatched. The CDR3 covers 15 residues. The CDR3 bases are TGTGCCAGCAGCGAAACTCCTGGCGGGAGTTACGAGCAGTACTTC. It is translated as CASSETPGGSYEQYF.

The rearrangement joins TRBV2 to TRBJ2-5, with D uncertain. Per the germline V gene, CDR1 is SNHLY and CDR2 is FYNNEI. This CDR3 has 12 amino acids. Trimming took off 3 bases at V and 3 bases at J, with 5 bases between the two ends. The CDR3 region is CASSEFKETQYF. The CDR3 coding sequence is TGTGCCAGCAGTGAGTTCAAAGAGACCCAGTACTTC.

The chain recombines TRBV7-3 with TRBJ2-1, with 11 bases matching TRBD2. V dropped 4 bases and J dropped 15; count of bases not matched to a gene: 11. CDR3 length: 14 amino acids. Germline V gene lookup returns CDR1 SGHTA and CDR2 FQGTGA. CDR3 bases: TGTGCCAGCAGCTCCGGGACTAGCGGAGACGGGGGGTTCTTC. This gives the protein CASSSGTSGDGGFF.

This clone appeared a few times. The chain employs TRBV6-1 and TRBJ2-4; D gene unclear. There are 17 residues in the CDR3. Trimming took 4 bases from V and 0 from J, leaving 16 bases between them. The germline gives CDR1 MNHNS, CDR2 SASEGT. The CDR3 region has the DNA TGTGCCAGCAGTGGGATGGAAACCAGGAGAGCCAAAAACATTCAGTACTTC. Translation: CASSGMETRRAKNIQYF.

This chain uses TRBV11-2 with TRBJ1-1, with a possible D match to TRBD1 (6 bases). V was pared by 5 bases and J by 5 bases, with 21 bases between. The CDR3 runs 16 residues. Per the germline V gene, CDR1 is SGHAT and CDR2 is FQNNGV. The CDR3 nucleotides read TGTGCCAGCAGCCCAAGACCCCAGGGGAAGGGGACTGAAGCTTTCTTT. It translates to CASSPRPQGKGTEAFF.

The rearrangement uses TRBV30 and TRBJ1-2, with D possibly being TRBD1 (6 bases). The CDR3 is 14 amino acids. Looked up from germline, CDR1 is GTSNPN and CDR2 is SVGIG (reference sequence). Trimming shortened V by 4 bases and J by 7 bases, and 19 bases separated the two germline ends. The CDR3: CAWNRDARFGGYTF. The CDR3 DNA reads TGTGCCTGGAACAGGGACGCAAGGTTTGGTGGCTACACCTTC.

This rearrangement joins TRBV27 to TRBJ1-4; D unresolved. The germline V and J ends were trimmed by 4 bases and 4 bases, with 7 bases remaining between them. Germline CDR1 and CDR2: MNHEY and SMNVEV (reference sequence). CDR3 size: 13 residues. In nucleotides, the CDR3 is TGTGCCAGCAGTTGGTCCCTTAATGAAAAACTGTTTTTT. Translated: CASSWSLNEKLFF.

This sequence joins TRBV5-4 and TRBJ2-7, with 11 positions matching TRBD2. Germline CDR1 and CDR2: SGHNT and YYREEE (reference sequence). With 6 bases clipped from V and 4 bases from J, the junction kept 6 bases outside the gene matches. This CDR3 has 14 residues. The CDR3 DNA is TGTGCCAGCACCGGGACTAGCGGAGGGTACGAGCAGTACTTC. Translated, it gives CASTGTSGGYEQYF.

In this sample, this clone turned up a few times. The chain carries TRBV18 and TRBJ2-5; 7 bases line up with TRBD1. This CDR3 is 13 amino acids long. The junction had 3 bases not matched to a gene; V was cut back by 3 bases and J by 5 bases. Per the germline V gene, CDR1 is KGHSH and CDR2 is LQKENI. This chain's CDR3 is CASSPRDSETQYF. The CDR3 DNA reads as TGTGCCAGCTCACCCCGGGACAGTGAGACCCAGTACTTC.

The chain is built from TRBV28 and TRBJ2-1; 14 positions agree with TRBD2. Germline V CDR1 and CDR2: MDHEN, SYDVKM. The V segment lost 5 bases and the J segment 7 bases; nucleotides outside the gene matches: 13. The CDR3 has 18 amino acids. CDR3 in DNA: TGTGCCAGCAGTCCCACTATGCCGGGACTAGCGGGAGCGAATGAGCAGTTCTTC. As protein: CASSPTMPGLAGANEQFF. Filled out from reference TRBV28 and TRBJ2-1, the complete variable domain reads DVKVTQSSRYLVKRTGEKVFLECVQDMDHENMFWYRQDPGLGLRLIYFSYDVKMKEKGDIPEGYSVSREKKERFSLILESASTNQTSMYLCASSPTMPGLAGANEQFFGPGTRLTVL.

The CDR3 protein is CASKDSGANVLTF. The CDR3 DNA reads TGTGCCAGCAAAGATTCTGGGGCCAACGTCCTGACTTTC. V and J are TRBV6-5 and TRBJ2-6, with D unclear. The CDR3 extends over 13 amino acids. Trimming took off 7 bases at V and 1 base at J, with 5 bases between the two ends. Germline-derived CDR1 and CDR2 are MNHEY and SVGAGI.

Notes on this clone: One end of the junction fails to match germline, which may point to a read error. This rearrangement joins TRBV19 to TRBJ2-1; the D gene is possibly TRBD2 (5 bases). Germline V gene sequence: CDR1 LNHDA, CDR2 SQIVND (reference sequence). The CDR3 has 15 residues. The CDR3 loop reads CASSIDPSSAGGFIF. The CDR3 nucleotides are TGTGCCAGTAGTATAGATCCCTCTTCCGCTGGAGGCTTTATCTTC.

The gene calls are TRBV30 and TRBJ2-1, with 10 bases identical to TRBD2. V lost 0 bases to trimming and J lost 6 bases; unmatched junction nucleotides: 11. The CDR3 has 17 residues. CDR1 and CDR2 (germline): GTSNPN, SVGIG (reference sequence). CDR3 protein: CAWSVWLAGDHSNEQFF. CDR3 nucleotides: TGTGCCTGGAGTGTTTGGCTAGCGGGAGACCATTCCAATGAGCAGTTCTTC.

The chain is built from TRBV23-1 and TRBJ1-1, with TRBD1 matching over 8 bases. TRBV23-1 is designated an ORF whose function remains uncertain. V lost 0 bases to trimming and J lost 4 bases; unmatched junction nucleotides: 19. The CDR3 has 20 amino acids. For the CDR3, the DNA is TGCGCCAGCAGTCAATCTTACCCCGGGCTCAGGGGGCCCCAGTGCACTGAAGCTTTCTTT. This encodes CASSQSYPGLRGPQCTEAFF.

The chain is built from TRBV10-2 and TRBJ1-1; D possibly corresponds to TRBD1 (6 bases). V lost 2 bases and J lost 6, with 7 bases in between. CDR1 and CDR2 from the germline V gene are WSHSY and SAAADI. This CDR3 spans 12 amino acids. The CDR3 spells CASSEDRSEAFF. DNA of the CDR3: TGCGCCAGCAGTGAGGACAGGTCTGAAGCTTTCTTT.

The chain combines TRBV9 with TRBJ2-7; unclear D gene. Between the trimmed V and J ends, which lost 4 bases and 2 bases, there was a span of 13 bases. The CDR3 runs 14 residues. Germline lookup yields CDR1 SGDLS and CDR2 YYNGEE. The chain's CDR3 is CASSPHFEAYEQYF. The DNA of the CDR3 is TGTGCCAGCAGCCCCCATTTTGAGGCCTACGAGCAGTACTTC.

The CDR3 nucleotides are TGTGCCAGCAGTGACAGGGACCTTAATGAAAAACTGTTTTTT. Amino acids: CASSDRDLNEKLFF. This sequence joins TRBV6-1 and TRBJ1-4; D is perhaps TRBD1 (5 bases). Germline V lookup: CDR1 MNHNS, CDR2 SASEGT. The germline V and J ends were trimmed by 3 bases and 4 bases, with 9 bases remaining between them. CDR3 size: 14 residues.

The chain combines TRBV5-1 with TRBJ2-7; tentatively, D is TRBD1 (5 bases). Trimming shortened V by 0 bases and J by 4 bases, and 8 bases separated the two germline ends. The CDR3 length is 13 residues. Germline V gene lookup returns CDR1 SGHRS and CDR2 YFSETQ. CDR3 sequence reads: CASSLGQLYEQYF. The DNA for the CDR3 is TGCGCCAGCAGCTTGGGACAGCTTTACGAGCAGTACTTC.